This T cell receptor beta chain was sequenced in a study of shared T cell receptors in the human thymus. Only in-frame clones appear in the TCRdb table, and some are missing; sequencing was by immunoSEQ multiplex PCR. The repertoire consists of roughly 410,000 clones, with approximately 95% occurring once and the leading ten covering about 0.02%. With 1 base clipped from V and 7 bases from J, the junction kept 10 bases outside the gene matches. The CDR3 consists of 15 residues. Germline CDR1 and CDR2: SGHNT and YYREEE (reference sequence). This clonotype was sampled from a human donor. The sequenced material came from thymocytes. The rearrangement uses TRBV5-4 and TRBJ1-1; 7 bases are a match to TRBD1. The CDR3 bases are TGTGCCAGCAGCTTGAGGGGGCTCAGCCGCCATGAAGCTTTCTTT. Protein product: CASSLRGLSRHEAFF.